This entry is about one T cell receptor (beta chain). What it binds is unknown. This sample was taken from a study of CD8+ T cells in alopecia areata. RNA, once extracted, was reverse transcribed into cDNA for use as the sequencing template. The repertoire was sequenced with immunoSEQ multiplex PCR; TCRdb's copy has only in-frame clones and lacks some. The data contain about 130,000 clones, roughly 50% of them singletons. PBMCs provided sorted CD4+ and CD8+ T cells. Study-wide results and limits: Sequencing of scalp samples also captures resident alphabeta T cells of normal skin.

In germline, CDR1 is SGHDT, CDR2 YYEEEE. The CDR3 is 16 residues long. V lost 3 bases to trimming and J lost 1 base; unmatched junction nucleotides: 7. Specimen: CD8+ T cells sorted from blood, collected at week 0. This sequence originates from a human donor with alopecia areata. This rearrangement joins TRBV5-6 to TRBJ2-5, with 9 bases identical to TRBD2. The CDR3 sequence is CASSSPGLASQETQYF. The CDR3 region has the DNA TGTGCCAGCAGCTCTCCGGGACTAGCTTCCCAAGAGACCCAGTACTTC. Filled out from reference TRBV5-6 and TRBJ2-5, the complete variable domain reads DAGVTQSPTHLIKTRGQQVTLRCSPKSGHDTVSWYQQALGQGPQFIFQYYEEEERQRGNFPDRFSGHQFPNYSSELNVNALLLGDSALYLCASSSPGLASQETQYFGPGTRLLVL.